This T cell receptor (beta chain) derives from a study of cytomegalovirus exposure and HLA in healthy donors. Study-level points and caveats: First-cohort TCR clusters tended to co-occur in the 90 to 150 validation repertoires, a later analysis found. Many donors shared some public TCRs, even though most TCR sequences were rare. CMV antigen specificity of a few CMV-associated chains was confirmed in vitro.

As to this clone: The antigen is undetermined.

TCRdb's table, derived via immunoSEQ multiplex PCR, lists solely in-frame clones and lacks some. The table lists about 98,000 clones, 87% of them singletons. Germline V gives CDR1 SEHNR, CDR2 FQNEAQ (reference sequence). Trimming took 6 bases from V and 2 from J, leaving 8 bases between them. The CDR3 has 12 amino acids. The clonotype was recovered from a woman aged 25 to 39 in good health and CMV-seronegative. The specimen was PBMCs. This chain joins TRBV7-9 and TRBJ2-7; D not certain. The CDR3, as DNA: TGTGCCAGCAGTCATAGAACCTACGAGCAGTACTTC. This encodes CASSHRTYEQYF.